A single T cell receptor beta chain is shown here with its context. Its antigen is currently not known. No base quality information exists; no much larger clone differs at one position. The donors were roughly 40 Caucasian individuals from Russia, aged 6 to 90 years, who were systemically healthy. Around 10 milliliters of peripheral blood were collected from each donor into EDTA-treated Vacutainer tubes. Ficoll-Paque density-gradient centrifugation was used to isolate PBMCs, with at least 6 million per sample. Total RNA was extracted from PBMCs with Trizol reagent, with at least 6 micrograms obtained per sample. For every donor, flow cytometry on a PBMC aliquot measured the percentage of naive CD45RAhigh/CD27high T cells. Counted from cysteine to phenylalanine, this CDR3 has 15 amino acids. The read is trimmed to its CDR3 DNA, 45 bases read in frame from base 1. Trimming removed 0 bases from V and 0 bases from J, leaving 8 bases between the germline ends. Looking up the germline V gene yields CDR1 LGHNA and CDR2 YSLEER.

The sample is drawn from a study of blood T cells in healthy people across ages (dated by TCRdb to the mid-2010s). Regarding the research as a whole: In model experiments, template switching captured about one uniquely barcoded TCR beta cDNA molecule for every two T cells. The study measured age-related changes in TCR beta repertoire diversity using deep sequencing normalized with unique cDNA molecular identifiers. Four age groups were formed from the donors: young (average approximately 15 years), middle-aged (more than 35), aged (62) and long-lived (about 75). Using the same blood draw, the study looked at two additional independent replicas of 1 million unique cDNA reads for two donors, one aged 18 to 30 and the other aged 80 or older. Points the paper makes about the study in general: As age increased, observed TCR beta diversity per million T cells dropped in a roughly linear way, and a significant reduction was already evident by age 40. Since profiling was done on bulk unsorted PBMCs, naive and antigen-experienced compartments could not be conclusively compared. The long-lived group showed more naive CD4+ T cells, fewer expanded clones and increased TCR diversity than the aged group, suggesting age selection. Donor CMV infection status was unknown, potentially confounding age-related changes in expanded clonotypes. Estimates of total diversity based on one million sequenced T cells were considered lower bounds and underestimates. The percentage of naive T cells measured by flow cytometry correlated strongly with observed TCR beta diversity.

Libraries were constructed by 5' RACE. The listed sequencing device is Illumina HiSeq 2500. A second PCR of about 7 to 12 cycles was run with a J-beta primer mix and a sample-barcoded 5' primer. Each TCR beta cDNA molecule received a unique molecular identifier from a template-switch 5' adaptor carrying 12 random nucleotides. Each sample yielded at least 2.5 million CDR3-containing paired-end reads. First-strand cDNA was synthesized from all RNA with the Mint cDNA synthesis kit, primed by a TRBC-specific oligonucleotide. Following uracil-DNA glycosylase treatment, all cDNA underwent a first 18-cycle PCR with the universal primers M1SS and BC2_uni_R. In the authors' own workflow: Each sample was normalized by randomly selecting 1 million high-quality reads, each carrying a distinct molecular identifier. Instead of being binned into consensus sequences, reads that shared molecular identifiers were thrown out. MiTCR, set to a Q25 quality threshold and the strictest error-elimination algorithm, was used for CDR3 identification, clonotype clustering and error correction. A nonparametric unseen species model with Euler transformation was used to estimate a lower bound on total TCR beta diversity. In-frame beta chains were kept once TCRdb had trimmed the public reads at Q25 with fastp and called clones with MiXCR. For every CDR3 protein sequence, its rows merge into one entry that carries the most common genes and DNA. The V and J calls shown here were made by TCRdb, not taken from the authors' results. The sample includes about 1 million distinct CDR3 sequences, with approximately 25% observed a single time. The top ten clones comprise less than 0.75% of the sample.

These sequences were also reported in another study, on T cells of mothers and their children. As described in the second report: Nine systemically healthy Caucasian individuals, comprising three mothers and their six children, were included as donors. cDNA synthesis consumed the entire amount of extracted RNA, loaded at 1.5 ug RNA in each 15 ul reaction. Sample barcodes and 2-4 random nucleotides were added via the M1S primer in the second PCR. Each mother yielded over 9.5 million TCR beta CDR3 reads and each child some 3 million reads. In both related and unrelated pairs, thymic selection shapes the output of TCR recombination in a similar way, with inherited differences having only a minor effect. Normalized repertoire overlap was always slightly but never significantly higher in related than unrelated mother-child pairs. No persistent microchimeric T cell clones were found, with a detection sensitivity of approximately 110 clones per million clonotypes. Deep NGS was used in the study to compare the TCR beta repertoires of mothers and children and to look for features that separate related mother-child pairs from unrelated individuals. The mean age was roughly 44 +/- 4 years for the mothers and about 10 +/- 4 years for the children. After adapter ligation was performed with NEBNext reagents, the libraries were sequenced on an Illumina HiSeq 2000 with 100+100 nt paired-end reads. To prevent cross-contamination, the mother and child libraries were prepared one month apart and sequenced in separate runs. Between roughly 500,000 and 2,100,000 distinct TCR beta clonotypes were identified per donor. Naive TCR beta clonotypes were estimated from low-frequency clonotypes matched to each donor's FACS-determined naive share, without sorting.

The TCR sequence derives from a girl aged 2 to 10 in good health. The V and J segments used are TRBV4-3 and TRBJ1-2, with the D gene not clear enough to name. The specimen sequenced was blood. The CDR3 protein is CASSQDDHSNYGYTF. The nucleotides read TGCGCCAGCAGCCAAGATGACCACTCTAACTATGGCTACACCTTC.